This passage covers 21 T cell receptor beta chains from one sample sequenced in a study of PD-1 blockade in classical Hodgkin lymphoma. All the patients suffered relapse after autologous stem cell transplantation, and brentuximab vedotin exposure differed. Assay used: immunoSEQ multiplex PCR; TCRdb lists only in-frame clones, some missing. This sample has some 38,000 clones; over 65% occur once, and the top ten carry approximately 15%. Specimen: peripheral blood mononuclear cells (PBMCs), collected before the second cycle of nivolumab. The receptors come from a human donor with classical Hodgkin lymphoma.

The V and J genes are TRBV7-9 and TRBJ2-2; possibly TRBD2 for D (5 bases). CDR3 length: 14 amino acids. Trimming took off 5 bases at V and 3 bases at J, with 10 bases between the two ends. Germline values: CDR1 SEHNR, CDR2 FQNEAQ (reference sequence). DNA of the CDR3: TGTGCCAGCAGCCCCCAGAGGGACACCGGGGAGCTGTTTTTT. Protein: CASSPQRDTGELFF.

The chain links TRBV21-1 to TRBJ1-1. TRBV21-1 is given as a pseudogene. This CDR3 is built from 14 residues. CDR3 sequence: CASRIEGLNTEAFF. DNA of the CDR3: TGTGCCAGCAGGATAGAGGGACTGAACACTGAAGCTTTCTTT.

The V call is TRBV5-4, the J call TRBJ2-5; perhaps TRBD2 as D (5 bases). V lost 0 bases, J lost 5 bases, and 8 bases lay in between. The CDR3 totals 13 residues. The germline CDR1 and CDR2 sequences are SGHNT and YYREEE (reference sequence). CDR3 in DNA: TGTGCCAGCAGCTTGGCGGGGATGGAGACCCAGTACTTC. Its translation is CASSLAGMETQYF.

The V gene is TRBV29-1, the J gene TRBJ2-3, with 11 bases aligning to TRBD2. The CDR3 extends over 19 amino acids. Trimming at V came to 2 bases and at J to 0 bases, leaving 13 bases not matched to a gene. The germline V gene encodes CDR1 SQVTM and CDR2 ANQGSEA. Here the CDR3 reads CSVENPPSGGSSSTDTQYF. The CDR3, as DNA: TGCAGCGTTGAAAATCCCCCTAGCGGGGGGTCCTCTAGCACAGATACGCAGTATTTT.

J is TRBJ2-5 and V is TRBV7-2; D may be TRBD2 (6 bases). The CDR3 loop spans 18 amino acids. Trimming removed 1 base from V and 0 bases from J, with 18 bases in between. CDR1 and CDR2 from the germline V gene are SGHTA and FQGNSA. The CDR3 is CASSLGDGGALYQETQYF. CDR3 DNA: TGTGCCAGCAGCTTAGGCGACGGAGGGGCCCTCTACCAAGAGACCCAGTACTTC.

The chain has TRBV30 and TRBJ2-7, with D tentatively TRBD1 (6 bases). Trimming stripped 1 base from V and 6 bases from J, with 10 bases between. Looked up from germline, CDR1 is GTSNPN and CDR2 is SVGIG (reference sequence). The CDR3 has 12 residues. CDR3: CAWSATGREQYF. CDR3 DNA: TGTGCCTGGAGTGCCACAGGGCGCGAGCAGTACTTC.

The chain joins TRBV2 to TRBJ2-1; 10 nucleotides line up with TRBD2. CDR3 length: 14 residues. Losses at the gene ends were 4 bases for V and 8 bases for J; bases not matched to a gene: 5. CDR1 and CDR2 from the germline V gene are SNHLY and FYNNEI. The CDR3, as DNA: TGTGCCAGCAGTGGGACTAGCGGCTGGGATGAGCAGTTCTTC. Translation gives CASSGTSGWDEQFF.

This chain connects TRBV10-2 to TRBJ1-2, with D possibly being TRBD1 (5 bases). The CDR3 covers 14 residues. Trimming stripped 5 bases from V and 1 base from J, with 11 bases between. Germline values: CDR1 WSHSY, CDR2 SAAADI. CDR3 residues: CASSPEGFNYGYTF. The DNA of the CDR3 is TGCGCCAGCAGTCCCGAGGGGTTTAACTATGGCTACACCTTC.

The V call is TRBV7-8, the J call TRBJ2-1; D is undetermined. V was clipped by 2 bases and J by 4 bases, with 3 bases between them. The CDR3 totals 12 residues. Germline loops: CDR1 SGHVS, CDR2 FQNEAQ. The chain's CDR3 is CASSLSYNEQFF. The DNA of the CDR3 is TGTGCCAGCAGCTTAAGTTACAATGAGCAGTTCTTC.

The chain employs TRBV9 and TRBJ1-3; D is unresolved. CDR3 size: 14 residues. Between the trimmed V and J ends, which lost 4 bases and 0 bases, there was a span of 8 bases. Germline values: CDR1 SGDLS, CDR2 YYNGEE. The DNA for the CDR3 is TGTGCCAGCAGCCCCCAGGCCTCTGGAAACACCATATATTTT. Its translation is CASSPQASGNTIYF.

The count of this clone is one. J is TRBJ2-5 and V is TRBV7-2; D is unresolved. Between the trimmed V and J ends, which lost 1 base and 5 bases, there was a span of 8 bases. This CDR3 has 13 amino acids. CDR1 SGHTA and CDR2 FQGNSA come from the germline V gene. Here the CDR3 DNA reads TGTGCCAGCAGCTTAGGGCCAATCGAGACCCAGTACTTC. Its translation: CASSLGPIETQYF.

This rearrangement joins TRBV7-2 to TRBJ1-3; a possible D gene is TRBD1 (5 bases). The CDR3 length is 15 residues. V gave up 2 bases and J gave up 7 bases, with 15 bases separating them. The germline V gene encodes CDR1 SGHTA and CDR2 FQGNSA. The chain's CDR3 is CASSLRQGIRNTIYF. The CDR3 bases are TGTGCCAGCAGCTTAAGGCAGGGCATCCGGAACACCATATATTTT.

The rearrangement links TRBV9 to TRBJ2-1; D is undetermined. V lost 7 bases and J 7 bases, leaving 18 bases between the germline ends. Germline lookup yields CDR1 SGDLS and CDR2 YYNGEE. The CDR3 consists of 14 residues. DNA of the CDR3: TGTGCCAGCTCACGCCAACCCGTAAGGAATGAGCAGTTCTTC. Its translation is CASSRQPVRNEQFF.

The CDR3 nucleotides are TGTGCCAGCAGTCTAGCGGGGCTATACTACAATGAGCAGTTCTTC. Protein: CASSLAGLYYNEQFF. This rearrangement joins TRBV5-4 to TRBJ2-1; TRBD2 agrees at 9 bases. CDR1 SGHNT and CDR2 YYREEE come from the germline V gene (reference sequence). V lost 5 bases and J lost 3; bases outside the gene matches: 6. The length of the CDR3 is 15 residues. Together with reference TRBV5-4 and TRBJ2-1, the CDR3 gives the full variable domain: ETGVTQSPTHLIKTRGQQVTLRCSSQSGHNTVSWYQQALGQGPQFIFQYYREEENGRGNFPPRFSGLQFPNYSSELNVNALELDDSALYLCASSLAGLYYNEQFFGPGTRLTVL.

This clone has only a few counts. The chain combines TRBV7-2 with TRBJ1-1; the D gene is possibly TRBD1 (6 bases). The V and J ends lost 3 bases and 3 bases respectively, with 14 bases between them. Germline values: CDR1 SGHTA, CDR2 FQGNSA. There are 15 residues in the CDR3. The CDR3 reads CASSFTGWQDTEAFF. The CDR3 bases are TGTGCCAGCAGCTTCACAGGGTGGCAGGACACTGAAGCTTTCTTT.

The chain carries TRBV30 and TRBJ2-3; 7 bases are shared with TRBD1. V shed 2 bases and J 2 bases; nucleotides not matched to a gene: 7. Germline CDR1 is GTSNPN and CDR2 is SVGIG (reference sequence). The CDR3 has 15 residues. The CDR3 DNA follows: TGTGCCTGGAGTCCCGGGACAGCTAACACAGATACGCAGTATTTT. This encodes CAWSPGTANTDTQYF. The whole variable domain, remainder taken from reference TRBV30 and TRBJ2-3, is SQTIHQWPATLVQPVGSPLSLECTVEGTSNPNLYWYRQAAGRGLQLLFYSVGIGQISSEVPQNLSASRPQDRQFILSSKKLLLSDSGFYLCAWSPGTANTDTQYFGPGTRLTVL.

J is TRBJ1-1 and V is TRBV19; D not resolved. Germline V gene sequence: CDR1 LNHDA, CDR2 SQIVND (reference sequence). V lost 0 bases and J 10 bases, leaving 15 bases between the germline ends. CDR3 length: 14 amino acids. The CDR3 loop reads CASSIDFTRPGAFF. The CDR3 nucleotides read TGTGCCAGTAGTATAGATTTTACGAGGCCGGGAGCTTTCTTT. The full variable domain, its missing parts supplied by reference TRBV19 and TRBJ1-1, is DGGITQSPKYLFRKEGQNVTLSCEQNLNHDAMYWYRQDPGQGLRLIYYSQIVNDFQKGDIAEGYSVSREKKESFPLTVTSAQKNPTAFYLCASSIDFTRPGAFFGQGTRLTVV.

The chain couples TRBV5-4 to TRBJ2-7, with TRBD2 identical over 12 bases. The CDR3 covers 14 residues. Germline CDR1 SGHNT, CDR2 YYREEE (reference sequence). The trim removed 3 bases at V and 5 bases at J, leaving 3 bases unmatched. CDR3 DNA: TGTGCCAGCAGCTCTAGCGGGGGGGCAAACGAGCAGTACTTC. Translated: CASSSSGGANEQYF. The full variable domain, rest sourced from reference TRBV5-4 and TRBJ2-7, is ETGVTQSPTHLIKTRGQQVTLRCSSQSGHNTVSWYQQALGQGPQFIFQYYREEENGRGNFPPRFSGLQFPNYSSELNVNALELDDSALYLCASSSSGGANEQYFGPGTRLTVT.

J is TRBJ2-3 and V is TRBV7-2, with D possibly matching TRBD2 (5 bases). CDR3 size: 17 residues. Germline V gene sequence: CDR1 SGHTA, CDR2 FQGNSA. The germline V and J ends were trimmed by 5 bases and 0 bases, with 18 bases remaining between them. DNA for the CDR3: TGTGCCAGCAGCCTCCTCCCACTAGTCGCTAGCACAGATACGCAGTATTTT. It yields the protein CASSLLPLVASTDTQYF.

V gene TRBV7-9 combines with J gene TRBJ1-3, with D unresolved. The germline V gene encodes CDR1 SEHNR and CDR2 FQNEAQ (reference sequence). This CDR3 contains 16 residues. The V gene lost 1 base and the J gene lost 0 bases, with 10 bases spanning the gap. The CDR3 region is CASSLGLGFSGNTIYF. The CDR3 DNA reads as TGTGCCAGCAGCTTAGGTTTGGGGTTCTCTGGAAACACCATATATTTT.

The chain combines TRBV27 with TRBJ1-5; 8 bases are shared with TRBD1. The CDR3 consists of 14 residues. The germline V gene has CDR1 MNHEY and CDR2 SMNVEV (reference sequence). Trimming took 2 bases from V and 9 from J; bases not matched to a gene: 6. CDR3 bases: TGTGCCAGCAGTTTAGGACAGGGTAGCTTGCCCCAGCATTTT. Amino acid sequence: CASSLGQGSLPQHF.